This T cell receptor (beta chain) is drawn from a study of T cell changes during pregnancy in multiple sclerosis. Libraries were prepared by immunoSEQ multiplex PCR; TCRdb keeps only in-frame clonotypes and omits some of them. Here the sample spans tens of thousands of clones, around 90% being singletons. The CDR3 extends over 15 amino acids. Germline V gene sequence: CDR1 SGDLS, CDR2 YYNGEE. V was pared by 3 bases and J by 10 bases, with 13 bases of the junction left unmatched. This sequence originates from a female donor in good health, enrolled as a control in a pregnancy study. The sequencing used peripheral blood, collected in the third trimester of pregnancy. The chain couples TRBV9 to TRBJ2-1; 7 bases align to TRBD2. Here the CDR3 DNA reads TGTGCCAGCAGCGCCAAAGGGCTAGCGGCATGGGAGCAGTTCTTC. It encodes CASSAKGLAAWEQFF.